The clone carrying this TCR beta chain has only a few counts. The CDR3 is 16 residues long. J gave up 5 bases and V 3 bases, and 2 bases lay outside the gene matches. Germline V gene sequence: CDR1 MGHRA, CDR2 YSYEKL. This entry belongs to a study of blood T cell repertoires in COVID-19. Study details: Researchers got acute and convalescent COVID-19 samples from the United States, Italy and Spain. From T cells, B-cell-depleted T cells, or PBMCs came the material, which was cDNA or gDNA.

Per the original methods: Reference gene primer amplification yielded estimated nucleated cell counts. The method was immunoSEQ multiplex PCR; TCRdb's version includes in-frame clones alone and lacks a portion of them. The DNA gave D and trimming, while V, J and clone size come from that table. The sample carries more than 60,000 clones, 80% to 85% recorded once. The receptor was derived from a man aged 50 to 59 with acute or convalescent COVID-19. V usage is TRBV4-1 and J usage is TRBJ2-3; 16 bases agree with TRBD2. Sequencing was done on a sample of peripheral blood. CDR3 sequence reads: CASSQGLAGGRDTQYF. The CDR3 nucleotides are TGCGCCAGCAGCCAGGGACTAGCGGGGGGGCGAGATACGCAGTATTTT.